The clone carrying this T cell receptor (beta chain) turned up a few times. What it recognizes is unknown. TCR beta cDNA libraries had unique molecular identifiers. T cells numbering about 0.95 to 10 million gave rise to roughly 550,000 cDNA molecules. One entry per CDR3 protein results from TCRdb running MiXCR on the PCR reads. The data hold roughly 800,000 distinct CDR3 sequences, with around 45% observed a single time. This entry is derived from a study of post-analysis software for immune sequencing data. Study background: Several disease courses (relapsing-remitting, secondary progressive and progressive-relapsing) of multiple sclerosis were included.

The V gene's germline CDR1 is SNHLY and CDR2 FYNNEI. V lost 6 bases, J lost 7 bases, and 4 bases lay in between. The CDR3 sequence is 10 residues long. Findings and limits, study-wide: A handful of TRBV segments were significantly more frequent in patients than in controls. TRBV5-6, TRBV5-1 and TRBV20-1 were among these segments. Significantly decreased normalized Chao1 diversity was recorded for multiple sclerosis patients relative to controls.

This TCR came from a girl aged 5 to 17 with multiple sclerosis. The sequenced material came from blood. J is TRBJ2-1 and V is TRBV2; D is ambiguous. The CDR3 coding sequence is TGTGCCAGCAGGGAGAATGAGCAGTTCTTC. Translation gives CASRENEQFF.